These T cell receptor beta chains were read from a single sample in a study of blood T cells in healthy people across ages. TCRdb itself ran the 5' RACE reads through MiXCR, one entry per CDR3 protein. This sample has 1.2 million to 1.5 million distinct CDR3 sequences, with approximately 59% found just once. The material sequenced was blood. The receptor source for this set is a young man in good health. CDR3s include the opening cysteine and the closing phenylalanine or tryptophan. The D gene is left open where the match is weak. Clone size is stated in some rows and not others, as once, few, many or a class when expanded.

TRBV20-1	TRBD1	few	TRBJ2-2	CSARMGQGSNTGELFF	TGCAGTGCTAGAATGGGACAGGGGTCGAACACCGGGGAGCTGTTTTTT
TRBV4-1	.	.	TRBJ2-7	CASSQDRDGIGGQYF	TGCGCCAGCAGCCAAGATCGGGACGGGATAGGCGGGCAGTACTTC
TRBV12-3/TRBV12-4	.	.	TRBJ1-2	CASSMGTPNYGYTF	TGTGCCAGCAGTATGGGGACCCCTAACTATGGCTACACCTTC
TRBV4-1	.	.	TRBJ2-7	CASSQDRALEQYF	TGCGCCAGCAGCCAAGATAGGGCTCTCGAGCAGTACTTC
TRBV6-5	TRBD1	.	TRBJ2-3	CASSWTGGATDTQYF	TGTGCCAGCAGTTGGACAGGGGGCGCAACAGATACGCAGTATTTT
TRBV6-5	TRBD2	.	TRBJ2-1	CASRAGLAGYNEQFF	TGTGCCAGCAGGGCCGGACTAGCGGGGTACAATGAGCAGTTCTTC
TRBV20-1	TRBD2	.	TRBJ2-7	CSAAYPTSGSLSYEQYF	TGCAGTGCCGCCTACCCAACTAGCGGGAGTTTAAGCTACGAGCAGTACTTC
TRBV4-1	TRBD2	.	TRBJ2-3	CASSQPSLAGGTDTQYF	TGCGCCAGCAGCCAACCTTCTCTAGCGGGAGGTACCGATACGCAGTATTTT
TRBV12-3/TRBV12-4	.	.	TRBJ1-2	CASSGVRGEGYTF	TGTGCCAGCAGTGGCGTCAGGGGAGAAGGCTACACCTTC
TRBV6-5	TRBD1	.	TRBJ1-6	CASSYPGGSPLHF	TGTGCCAGCAGTTACCCAGGGGGTTCACCCCTCCACTTT
TRBV20-1	.	once	TRBJ2-4	CSANAGSRGEQYF	TGCAGTGCTAACGCTGGGTCAAGAGGGGAGCAGTACTTC
TRBV20-1	TRBD2	.	TRBJ2-1	CSARAASGRVNEQFF	TGCAGTGCTAGAGCGGCCAGCGGGAGGGTTAATGAGCAGTTCTTC
TRBV29-1	TRBD1	.	TRBJ2-7	CSVLRTGGAYEQYF	TGCAGCGTTCTGAGGACAGGGGGAGCCTACGAGCAGTACTTC
TRBV20-1	.	.	TRBJ2-7	CSADTTRRALEQYF	TGCAGTGCTGACACGACTAGACGAGCCCTCGAGCAGTACTTC
TRBV15	.	.	TRBJ2-3	CATSREISDTQYF	TGTGCCACCAGCAGAGAAATCTCAGATACGCAGTATTTT
TRBV27	.	many	TRBJ2-1	CASSLGITYNEQFF	TGTGCCAGCAGTTTAGGTATCACCTACAATGAGCAGTTCTTC
TRBV4-1	.	.	TRBJ2-1	CASSQKSLDRITFF	TGCGCCAGCAGCCAAAAGAGTCTAGACAGGATTACGTTCTTC
TRBV29-1	.	few	TRBJ1-2	CSVEQQGSVYGYTF	TGCAGCGTTGAACAACAGGGATCGGTCTATGGCTACACCTTC
TRBV2	TRBD2	.	TRBJ2-4	CASRLAGGFIDIQYF	TGTGCCAGCAGACTAGCGGGAGGGTTTATTGACATTCAGTACTTC
TRBV2	.	.	TRBJ2-1	CASSVLGGRGSLYNEQFF	TGTGCCAGCAGTGTTTTGGGTGGGCGCGGGTCGCTCTACAATGAGCAGTTCTTC
TRBV23-1	.	.	TRBJ2-6	CASTFGANVLTF	TGCGCCAGCACATTCGGGGCCAACGTCCTGACTTTC
TRBV6-1	TRBD1	.	TRBJ1-5	CAGSAQGAEGQPQHF	TGTGCCGGCAGTGCACAGGGGGCGGAGGGGCAGCCCCAGCATTTT
TRBV12-3/TRBV12-4	.	many	TRBJ2-1	CASSLAGQGWSEQFF	TGTGCCAGCAGTTTAGCGGGGCAGGGTTGGAGTGAGCAGTTCTTC
TRBV15	.	few	TRBJ2-1	CATSRDPSGEQFF	TGTGCCACCAGCAGAGATCCGAGCGGTGAGCAGTTCTTC
TRBV7-2	.	.	TRBJ2-1	CAKVVYNEQFF	TGTGCGAAAGTGGTATACAATGAGCAGTTCTTC
TRBV3-1	.	.	TRBJ1-1	CASSPHFDYTEAFF	TGTGCCAGCAGCCCCCATTTTGACTACACTGAAGCTTTCTTT
TRBV29-1	.	.	TRBJ1-2	CSVYRAGIESYGYTF	TGCAGCGTGTACAGGGCGGGTATCGAGTCCTATGGCTACACCTTC
TRBV20-1	TRBD1	few	TRBJ2-3	CSASVDRVVADTQYF	TGCAGTGCTAGCGTGGACAGGGTGGTTGCAGATACGCAGTATTTT
TRBV2	.	.	TRBJ2-1	CASSGRSHSYNEQFF	TGTGCCAGCAGTGGGCGCAGCCACTCCTACAATGAGCAGTTCTTC
TRBV27	.	.	TRBJ2-5	CASSLKVPGTGPRETQYF	TGTGCCAGCAGTTTAAAAGTACCGGGAACAGGCCCTCGAGAGACCCAGTACTTC
TRBV20-1	.	.	TRBJ1-2	CSARGQGEGIGYTF	TGCAGTGCTAGGGGTCAGGGCGAGGGAATTGGCTACACCTTC
TRBV6-6	TRBD2	.	TRBJ2-5	CASSYSASGGSRETQYF	TGTGCCAGCAGTTACTCAGCTAGCGGGGGGTCACGGGAGACCCAGTACTTC
TRBV7-2	.	few	TRBJ2-7	CASSSLSEGHYEQYF	TGTGCCAGCAGCTCCCTCTCGGAGGGGCACTACGAGCAGTACTTC
TRBV6-5	TRBD1	.	TRBJ2-7	CASSSRDRVGGEQYF	TGTGCCAGCAGTAGCCGGGACAGGGTAGGGGGCGAGCAGTACTTC
TRBV20-1	.	.	TRBJ1-5	CSAKAGHSNQPQHF	TGCAGTGCTAAGGCAGGGCATAGCAATCAGCCCCAGCATTTT
TRBV6-1	.	.	TRBJ1-1	CASSEAGTTEAFF	TGTGCCAGCAGTGAAGCAGGGACCACTGAAGCTTTCTTT
TRBV29-1	TRBD1	few	TRBJ2-7	CSVLIRDRGFEQYF	TGCAGCGTGCTCATCCGGGACAGGGGTTTTGAGCAGTACTTC
TRBV27	.	.	TRBJ2-7	CASRTIDGYEQYF	TGTGCCAGCCGGACCATCGACGGATACGAGCAGTACTTC